The present entry profiles one T cell receptor beta chain with its context. TCRdb processed the 5' RACE reads anew with MiXCR; each CDR3 protein has one entry. The table lists 610,000 or so distinct CDR3 sequences, around 12% of them singletons. There are 13 residues in the CDR3. Germline trimming cut 3 bases from V and 6 bases from J; bases unmatched to any gene: 4. The record originates from a study of T cells after yellow fever vaccination. The source was PBMCs, collected on the day of the yellow fever booster vaccination. This chain uses TRBV12-3 or TRBV12-4 with TRBJ2-7, with TRBD2 matching 8 bases. The clonotype was recovered from a man aged 30 to 45 who received the YFV17D yellow fever vaccine. This CDR3 is CASSFHGRAEQYF. CDR3 coding DNA: TGTGCCAGCAGTTTTCACGGGAGGGCCGAGCAGTACTTC.